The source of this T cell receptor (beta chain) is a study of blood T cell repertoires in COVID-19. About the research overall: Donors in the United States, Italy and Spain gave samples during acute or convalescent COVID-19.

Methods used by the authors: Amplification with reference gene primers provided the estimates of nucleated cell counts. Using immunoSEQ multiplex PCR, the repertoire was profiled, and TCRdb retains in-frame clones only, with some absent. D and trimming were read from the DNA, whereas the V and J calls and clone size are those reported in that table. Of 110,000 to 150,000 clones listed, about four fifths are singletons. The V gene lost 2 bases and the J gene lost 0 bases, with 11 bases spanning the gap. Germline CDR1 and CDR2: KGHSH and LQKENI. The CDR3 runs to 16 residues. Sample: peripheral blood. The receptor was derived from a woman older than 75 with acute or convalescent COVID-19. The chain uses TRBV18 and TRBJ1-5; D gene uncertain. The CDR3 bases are TGTGCCAGCTCACCAAGGCAGGTCTATAGCAATCAGCCCCAGCATTTT. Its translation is CASSPRQVYSNQPQHF.